This is a list of T cell receptor beta chains from one sample in a study of T cell repertoires in cytomegalovirus infection. MiXCR, applied by TCRdb to the reads, yields one record per CDR3 protein. The table has fewer than 700,000 distinct CDR3 sequences, about 24% seen once. The sample comprised CD8+ T cells from PBMCs. Receptors were obtained from a human donor in good health (CMV status not recorded). Some clones in this sample may be carry-over from other donors' samples. Each CDR3 is given with its conserved first and last residue. The order of the fields is J gene, V gene, D gene, clone size, CDR3 protein, CDR3 DNA. A D gene is named only where the DNA matches it firmly. The size of a clone is reported for some rows only, either as once, few or many, or as a class for expanded clones.

TRBJ2-1 TRBV7-6 TRBD2 many CASSATLAGGTNEQFF TGTGCCAGCAGCGCAACTCTAGCGGGGGGGACTAATGAGCAGTTCTTC
TRBJ2-5 TRBV27 . . CASSGPGGSQETQYF TGTGCCAGCAGTGGCCCTGGCGGGTCCCAAGAGACCCAGTACTTC
TRBJ1-1 TRBV7-2 . . CASSSQGWGEAFF TGTGCCAGCAGCTCCCAGGGTTGGGGTGAAGCTTTCTTT
TRBJ1-4 TRBV7-9 . . CTSSLALTTNEKLFF TGTACCAGCAGCTTAGCGCTTACAACTAATGAAAAACTGTTTTTT
TRBJ2-4 TRBV28 . . CATTAWGGEAKNIQYF TGTGCCACTACCGCGTGGGGTGGAGAGGCCAAAAACATTCAGTACTTC
TRBJ2-2 TRBV13 TRBD1 few CASSSRTGGAGELFF TGTGCCAGCAGCTCTCGGACAGGGGGGGCCGGGGAGCTGTTTTTT
TRBJ1-1 TRBV7-6 . many CASSYGGENTEAFF TGTGCCAGCAGCTACGGGGGCGAGAACACTGAAGCTTTCTTT
TRBJ1-2 TRBV6-2/TRBV6-3 . . CASSSYRWGYTF TGTGCCAGCAGTTCCTATCGTTGGGGCTACACCTTC
TRBJ2-5 TRBV11-2 . few CASSLGFAEGQETQYF TGTGCCAGCAGCTTAGGGTTCGCAGAGGGCCAAGAGACCCAGTACTTC
TRBJ2-7 TRBV2 . few CASSAQESSYEQYF TGTGCCAGCAGTGCGCAGGAGAGCTCCTACGAGCAGTACTTC
TRBJ1-1 TRBV11-1 . . CASSLAAHTMNTEAFF TGTGCCAGCAGCTTAGCGGCCCACACAATGAACACTGAAGCTTTCTTT
TRBJ2-5 TRBV29-1 TRBD2 few CSVEQGLAPSQETQYF TGCAGCGTTGAACAGGGACTAGCGCCTTCACAAGAGACCCAGTACTTC